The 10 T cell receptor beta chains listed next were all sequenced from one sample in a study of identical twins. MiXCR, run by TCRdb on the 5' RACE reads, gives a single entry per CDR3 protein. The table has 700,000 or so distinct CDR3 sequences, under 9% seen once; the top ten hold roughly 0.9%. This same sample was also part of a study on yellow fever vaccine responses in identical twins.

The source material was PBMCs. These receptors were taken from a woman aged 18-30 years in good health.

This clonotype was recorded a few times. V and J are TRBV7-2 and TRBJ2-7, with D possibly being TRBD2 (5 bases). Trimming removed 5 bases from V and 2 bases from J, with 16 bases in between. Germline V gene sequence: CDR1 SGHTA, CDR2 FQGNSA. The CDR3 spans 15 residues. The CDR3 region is CASSQSGYPTYEQYF. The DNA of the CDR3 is TGTGCCAGCAGCCAAAGCGGCTACCCAACCTACGAGCAGTACTTC.

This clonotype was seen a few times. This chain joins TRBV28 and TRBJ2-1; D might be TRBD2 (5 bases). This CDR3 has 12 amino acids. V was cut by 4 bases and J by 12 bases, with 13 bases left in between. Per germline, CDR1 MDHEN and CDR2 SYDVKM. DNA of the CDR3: TGTGCCAGCAGTTCTGTGCCCCGGGGGCAGTTCTTC. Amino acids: CASSSVPRGQFF.

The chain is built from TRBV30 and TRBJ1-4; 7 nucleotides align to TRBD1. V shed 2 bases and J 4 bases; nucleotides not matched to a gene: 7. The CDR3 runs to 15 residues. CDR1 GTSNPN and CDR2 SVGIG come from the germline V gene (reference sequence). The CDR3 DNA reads TGTGCCTGGAGTACCCCCGGGACAGTTAATGAAAAACTGTTTTTT. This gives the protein CAWSTPGTVNEKLFF.

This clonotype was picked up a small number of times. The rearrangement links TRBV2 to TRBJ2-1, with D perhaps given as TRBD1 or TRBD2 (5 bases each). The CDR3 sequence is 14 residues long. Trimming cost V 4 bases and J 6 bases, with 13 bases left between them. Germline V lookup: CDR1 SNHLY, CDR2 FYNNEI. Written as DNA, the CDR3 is TGTGCCAGCAGTGTCGTGGGGGTTGGCAATGAGCAGTTCTTC. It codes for CASSVVGVGNEQFF.

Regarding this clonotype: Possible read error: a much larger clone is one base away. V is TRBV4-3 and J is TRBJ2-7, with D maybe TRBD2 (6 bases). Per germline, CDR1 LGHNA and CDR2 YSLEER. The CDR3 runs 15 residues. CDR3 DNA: TGCGCCAGCAGCCAAGATCTCGGGGGTTCCTACAAGCAGTACTTC. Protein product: CASSQDLGGSYKQYF.

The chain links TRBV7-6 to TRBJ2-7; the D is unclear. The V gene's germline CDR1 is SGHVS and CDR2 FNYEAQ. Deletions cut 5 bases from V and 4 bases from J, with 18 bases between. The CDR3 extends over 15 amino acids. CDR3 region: CASSPRATTEYEQYF. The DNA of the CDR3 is TGTGCCAGCAGCCCCCGGGCCACAACCGAGTACGAGCAGTACTTC. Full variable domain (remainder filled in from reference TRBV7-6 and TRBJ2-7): GAGVSQSPRYKVTKRGQDVALRCDPISGHVSLYWYRQALGQGPEFLTYFNYEAQQDKSGLPNDRFSAERPEGSISTLTIQRTEQRDSAMYRCASSPRATTEYEQYFGPGTRLTVT.

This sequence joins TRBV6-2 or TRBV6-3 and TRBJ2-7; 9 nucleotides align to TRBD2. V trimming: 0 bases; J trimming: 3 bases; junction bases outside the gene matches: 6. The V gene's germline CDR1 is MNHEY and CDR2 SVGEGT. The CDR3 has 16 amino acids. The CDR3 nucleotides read TGTGCCAGCAGTTACTCGAGCAGACTAGCGGACTACGAGCAGTACTTC. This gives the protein CASSYSSRLADYEQYF.

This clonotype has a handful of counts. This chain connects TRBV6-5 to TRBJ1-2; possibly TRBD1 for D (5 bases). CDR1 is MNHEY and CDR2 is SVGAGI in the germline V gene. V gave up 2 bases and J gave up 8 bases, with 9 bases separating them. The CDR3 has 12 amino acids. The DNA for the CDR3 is TGTGCCAGCAGTTACGGGGGGATCGGCTACACCTTC. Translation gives CASSYGGIGYTF.

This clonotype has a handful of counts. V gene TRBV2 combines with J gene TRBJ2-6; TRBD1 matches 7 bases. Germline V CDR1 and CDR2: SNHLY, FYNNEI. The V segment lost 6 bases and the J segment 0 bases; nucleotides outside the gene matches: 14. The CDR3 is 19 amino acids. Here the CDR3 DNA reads TGTGCCAGCAGAGAGACACCCGGGACAGAGAACTCTGGGGCCAACGTCCTGACTTTC. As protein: CASRETPGTENSGANVLTF.

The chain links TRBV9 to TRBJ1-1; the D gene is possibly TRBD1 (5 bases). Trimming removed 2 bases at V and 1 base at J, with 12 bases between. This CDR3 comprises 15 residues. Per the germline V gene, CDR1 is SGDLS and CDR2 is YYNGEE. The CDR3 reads CASSVHDRRNTEAFF. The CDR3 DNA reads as TGTGCCAGCAGCGTCCATGACAGACGGAACACTGAAGCTTTCTTT. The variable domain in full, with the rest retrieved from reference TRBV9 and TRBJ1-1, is DSGVTQTPKHLITATGQRVTLRCSPRSGDLSVYWYQQSLDQGLQFLIQYYNGEERAKGNILERFSAQQFPDLHSELNLSSLELGDSALYFCASSVHDRRNTEAFFGQGTRLTVV.